Below, 32 T cell receptor beta chains from the same sample are listed, as sequenced in a study of cytomegalovirus exposure and HLA in healthy donors. The PCR ran on 60 Vbeta and 13 Jbeta primers. Data came from immunoSEQ multiplex PCR; TCRdb stores just in-frame clones and leaves some out. Of over 85,000 clones in the sample, roughly 60% were seen once. Sequenced input: PBMCs. Every receptor here comes from a human donor in good health.

V gene TRBV7-9 combines with J gene TRBJ2-7, with D perhaps matching TRBD1 (5 bases). Between the trimmed V and J ends, which lost 3 bases and 4 bases, there was a span of 13 bases. Germline-derived CDR1 and CDR2 are SEHNR and FQNEAQ (reference sequence). The CDR3 runs to 14 residues. The CDR3 DNA is TGTGCCAGCAGCTTCCCCGGACAAACATACGAGCAGTACTTC. Translated: CASSFPGQTYEQYF.

V gene TRBV7-9 combines with J gene TRBJ2-2, with 9 bases matching TRBD1. V shed 8 bases and J 2 bases; nucleotides not matched to a gene: 3. The CDR3 sequence is 14 residues long. The germline gives CDR1 SEHNR, CDR2 FQNEAQ (reference sequence). The CDR3 DNA is TGTGCCAGCCAGACAGGGGGAAACACCGGGGAGCTGTTTTTT. It translates to CASQTGGNTGELFF.

The gene calls are TRBV5-8 and TRBJ2-3, with D possibly TRBD2 on 6 matching bases. V lost 6 bases to trimming and J lost 1 base, with 15 bases between them. The CDR3 has 15 residues. Germline CDR1 reads SGHTS; CDR2 reads YDEGEE. The CDR3 here is CASTPWASGTDTQYF. The CDR3, as DNA: TGTGCCAGCACCCCTTGGGCTAGCGGCACAGATACGCAGTATTTT.

There are a few counts of this clone. The genes are TRBV18 and TRBJ2-6, with D maybe TRBD2 (6 bases). The V gene's germline CDR1 is KGHSH and CDR2 LQKENI. The CDR3 is 16 amino acids. V shed 1 base and J shed 2 bases, with 9 bases lying between them. CDR3 coding DNA: TGTGCCAGCTCACCACTTGGGACTGCTGGGGCCAACGTCCTGACTTTC. This gives the protein CASSPLGTAGANVLTF.

This clone has more than one count but fewer than ten. In the same sample, other DNA sequences code for this CDR3. The chain couples TRBV30 to TRBJ2-3; D unresolved. The ends were cut back, 5 bases at V and 6 bases at J, with 6 bases in the middle. The germline CDR1 and CDR2 sequences are GTSNPN and SVGIG (reference sequence). There are 10 residues in the CDR3. The CDR3 DNA reads as TGTGCCTGGGGCCTTGATACGCAGTATTTT. Encoded protein: CAWGLDTQYF. The variable domain in full, completed from reference TRBV30 and TRBJ2-3, reads SQTIHQWPATLVQPVGSPLSLECTVEGTSNPNLYWYRQAAGRGLQLLFYSVGIGQISSEVPQNLSASRPQDRQFILSSKKLLLSDSGFYLCAWGLDTQYFGPGTRLTVL.

V is TRBV7-9 and J is TRBJ2-3, with 8 bases fitting TRBD2. Germline-derived CDR1 and CDR2 are SEHNR and FQNEAQ (reference sequence). The V and J ends lost 6 bases and 4 bases, in that order; junction bases with no gene match: 12. The CDR3 sequence is 16 residues long. The CDR3 nucleotides read TGTGCCAGCAGTACCCTCGGGGGGGGGACTGCAGATACGCAGTATTTT. This sequence encodes CASSTLGGGTADTQYF.

V gene TRBV7-9 combines with J gene TRBJ2-3; 9 positions agree with TRBD2. The V and J ends lost 5 bases and 0 bases, in that order; junction bases with no gene match: 9. The CDR3 sequence is 17 residues long. Germline V gene sequence: CDR1 SEHNR, CDR2 FQNEAQ (reference sequence). The CDR3 sequence is CASSAPQLAGSTDTQYF. DNA of the CDR3: TGTGCCAGCAGCGCGCCACAGCTAGCGGGGAGCACAGATACGCAGTATTTT.

V gene TRBV19 combines with J gene TRBJ2-1; possibly TRBD1 for D (6 bases). The CDR3 covers 13 residues. Trimming shortened V by 5 bases and J by 10 bases, and 15 bases separated the two germline ends. CDR1 is LNHDA and CDR2 is SQIVND in the germline V gene (reference sequence). DNA for the CDR3: TGTGCCAGTAGTTCGGTAGTAGGGGGAGAGCAGTTCTTC. Its protein is CASSSVVGGEQFF.

The chain carries TRBV5-1 and TRBJ2-5; unclear D gene. Germline CDR1 SGHRS, CDR2 YFSETQ. There are 15 residues in the CDR3. The ends were cut back, 2 bases at V and 5 bases at J, with 16 bases in the middle. CDR3 amino acids: CASSLATPVRETQYF. CDR3 in DNA: TGCGCCAGCAGCTTAGCGACTCCTGTTCGGGAGACCCAGTACTTC.

The chain joins TRBV5-1 to TRBJ2-1, with 12 positions matching TRBD2. The germline gives CDR1 SGHRS, CDR2 YFSETQ. After removal of 4 bases from V and 3 bases from J, the junction contained 11 bases not matched to a gene. The CDR3 totals 18 residues. CDR3 DNA: TGCGCCAGCAGCGCCTTGCCTAGCGGGAGGGCCCTCTACAATGAGCAGTTCTTC. Amino acid sequence: CASSALPSGRALYNEQFF.

The gene calls are TRBV29-1 and TRBJ2-7, with D possibly TRBD1 on 6 matching bases. Germline CDR1 SQVTM, CDR2 ANQGSEA. This CDR3 spans 15 amino acids. The V gene lost 0 bases and the J gene lost 2 bases, with 14 bases spanning the gap. CDR3 DNA: TGCAGCGTTGAAGATTGGGCAGGGACAACCTACGAGCAGTACTTC. This encodes CSVEDWAGTTYEQYF.

This chain links TRBV30 with TRBJ1-3; the D is unclear. Germline CDR1 GTSNPN, CDR2 SVGIG (reference sequence). This CDR3 spans 12 amino acids. The V end was cut by 4 bases, the J end by 0 bases, with 4 bases between. Written as DNA, the CDR3 is TGTGCCTGGACCCTCTCTGGAAACACCATATATTTT. This codes for CAWTLSGNTIYF.

The genes are TRBV5-1 and TRBJ2-7, with 8 bases identical to TRBD1. Germline lookup yields CDR1 SGHRS and CDR2 YFSETQ. J was trimmed by 6 bases and V by 4 bases; bases with no gene match: 6. CDR3 length: 13 amino acids. The CDR3 here is CASSRMTGAEQYF. Here the CDR3 DNA reads TGCGCCAGCAGCCGAATGACAGGGGCCGAGCAGTACTTC.

CDR3 residues: CASSIQGAQTEAFF. The CDR3 bases are TGTGCCAGTAGTATACAGGGGGCTCAGACTGAAGCTTTCTTT. The rearrangement joins TRBV19 to TRBJ1-1; 8 bases are a match to TRBD1. The CDR3 spans 14 residues. The trim removed 2 bases at V and 5 bases at J, leaving 4 bases unmatched. The V gene's germline CDR1 is LNHDA and CDR2 SQIVND (reference sequence).

Only a few counts were recorded for this clone. This rearrangement joins TRBV4-1 to TRBJ1-1, with 7 nucleotides matching TRBD1. The CDR3 loop spans 13 amino acids. The J segment lost 1 base and the V segment lost 8 bases, leaving 4 bases of the junction unmatched. Per germline, CDR1 MGHRA and CDR2 YSYEKL. The CDR3 loop is CASGRQGNTEAFF. CDR3 DNA: TGCGCCAGCGGTAGACAGGGGAACACTGAAGCTTTCTTT.

This sequence joins TRBV7-9 and TRBJ1-2, with TRBD1 as a possible D gene (6 bases). The germline V gene has CDR1 SEHNR and CDR2 FQNEAQ (reference sequence). This CDR3 comprises 16 residues. V lost 5 bases and J 12 bases, leaving 28 bases between the germline ends. The CDR3 DNA follows: TGTGCCAGCAGCCATCTGGGTGACAGGACCGGAGCCTTCAACACCTTC. Its translation is CASSHLGDRTGAFNTF.

The chain couples TRBV5-4 to TRBJ1-2; D gene unclear. V was cut by 0 bases and J by 4 bases, with 13 bases left in between. CDR3 length: 15 amino acids. Looked up from germline, CDR1 is SGHNT and CDR2 is YYREEE (reference sequence). The CDR3 loop reads CASSLGSGGSYGYTF. CDR3 bases: TGTGCCAGCAGCTTGGGGTCGGGTGGGAGCTATGGCTACACCTTC. The full variable domain, with the rest looked up from reference TRBV5-4 and TRBJ1-2, is ETGVTQSPTHLIKTRGQQVTLRCSSQSGHNTVSWYQQALGQGPQFIFQYYREEENGRGNFPPRFSGLQFPNYSSELNVNALELDDSALYLCASSLGSGGSYGYTFGSGTRLTVV.

The gene calls are TRBV19 and TRBJ2-7, with a weak D call TRBD1 (5 bases). Per germline, CDR1 LNHDA and CDR2 SQIVND (reference sequence). The V end was cut by 6 bases, the J end by 7 bases, with 16 bases between. CDR3 size: 13 residues. The CDR3 region is CASSSTRASEQYF. In DNA, the CDR3 is TGTGCCAGTAGCTCTACCAGGGCTTCGGAGCAGTACTTC.

Points on this clone: In the same sample, other DNA sequences code for this CDR3. This rearrangement joins TRBV27 to TRBJ2-7; D gene uncertain. Trimming took off 5 bases at V and 3 bases at J, with 14 bases between the two ends. This CDR3 region has 14 residues. The germline V gene has CDR1 MNHEY and CDR2 SMNVEV (reference sequence). The DNA for the CDR3 is TGTGCCAGCAGTCCGAGACCTACGGGCTACGAGCAGTACTTC. Amino acids: CASSPRPTGYEQYF.

J is TRBJ2-3 and V is TRBV11-3; TRBD2 matches 10 bases. Germline CDR1 reads SGHNT; CDR2 reads YENEEA. V shed 3 bases and J 1 base; nucleotides not matched to a gene: 10. This CDR3 has 18 residues. CDR3 sequence: CASSFLGLAVHGTDTQYF. The CDR3 DNA is TGTGCCAGCAGCTTCTTAGGACTAGCGGTTCACGGCACAGATACGCAGTATTTT.

This rearrangement joins TRBV5-5 to TRBJ2-7; 10 bases map to TRBD1. The V and J ends lost 2 bases and 2 bases, in that order; junction bases with no gene match: 7. The germline V gene encodes CDR1 SGHKS and CDR2 YYEKEE (reference sequence). This CDR3 contains 16 residues. For the CDR3, the DNA is TGTGCCAGCAGCTTTCGCCGGGACAGGGGCACCTACGAGCAGTACTTC. Residues: CASSFRRDRGTYEQYF.

The rearrangement uses TRBV19 and TRBJ2-3; D unclear. This CDR3 is built from 14 residues. Trimming took off 4 bases at V and 5 bases at J, with 13 bases between the two ends. Germline V gives CDR1 LNHDA, CDR2 SQIVND (reference sequence). The chain's CDR3 is CASSRSSSGDTQYF. CDR3 coding DNA: TGTGCCAGTAGTAGATCCAGTTCAGGAGATACGCAGTATTTT. The full variable domain, with the rest looked up from reference TRBV19 and TRBJ2-3, is DGGITQSPKYLFRKEGQNVTLSCEQNLNHDAMYWYRQDPGQGLRLIYYSQIVNDFQKGDIAEGYSVSREKKESFPLTVTSAQKNPTAFYLCASSRSSSGDTQYFGPGTRLTVL.

This clone was seen more than once but under ten times. This chain links TRBV6-5 with TRBJ1-1, with 7 bases matching TRBD1. The V and J ends lost 3 bases and 4 bases, in that order; junction bases with no gene match: 5. This CDR3 has 14 residues. Germline V gene data show CDR1 as MNHEY and CDR2 as SVGAGI. The CDR3 loop is CASSYRGRSTEAFF. The CDR3 DNA reads TGTGCCAGCAGTTATAGGGGGCGGAGCACTGAAGCTTTCTTT.

V usage is TRBV19 and J usage is TRBJ2-7, with 10 bases aligning to TRBD1. The V gene end was trimmed by 1 base and the J gene end by 5 bases; junction bases not matched to a gene: 11. The germline V gene encodes CDR1 LNHDA and CDR2 SQIVND (reference sequence). The CDR3 contains 17 residues. The CDR3 sequence: CASSIGGWGQGIDEQYF. In DNA, the CDR3 is TGTGCCAGTAGTATAGGCGGATGGGGACAGGGGATAGACGAGCAGTACTTC. The variable domain in full, with the rest retrieved from reference TRBV19 and TRBJ2-7, is DGGITQSPKYLFRKEGQNVTLSCEQNLNHDAMYWYRQDPGQGLRLIYYSQIVNDFQKGDIAEGYSVSREKKESFPLTVTSAQKNPTAFYLCASSIGGWGQGIDEQYFGPGTRLTVT.

There are a few counts of this clone. This rearrangement joins TRBV29-1 to TRBJ2-5, with 15 bases matching TRBD2. The germline CDR1 and CDR2 sequences are SQVTM and ANQGSEA. The CDR3 spans 14 residues. The junction had 4 bases not matched to a gene; V was cut back by 6 bases and J by 5 bases. The CDR3 loop is CSVIGTSGGETQYF. CDR3 in DNA: TGCAGCGTAATCGGGACTAGCGGGGGGGAGACCCAGTACTTC.

The V gene is TRBV5-1, the J gene TRBJ2-3; possibly TRBD2 for D (5 bases). CDR3 length: 13 residues. Germline CDR1 is SGHRS and CDR2 is YFSETQ. The V end was cut by 0 bases, the J end by 3 bases, with 5 bases between. The CDR3 bases are TGCGCCAGCAGCTTGGGGACTACAGATACGCAGTATTTT. Translated: CASSLGTTDTQYF.

The chain recombines TRBV11-2 with TRBJ2-3; TRBD2 matches 11 bases. Germline lookup yields CDR1 SGHAT and CDR2 FQNNGV. The CDR3 has 15 amino acids. The J segment lost 4 bases and the V segment lost 7 bases, leaving 7 bases of the junction unmatched. CDR3 nucleotide sequence: TGTGCCAGCATAGTAGCGGGAGGGGCCGCAGATACGCAGTATTTT. Encoded protein: CASIVAGGAADTQYF.

The sample holds a few counts of this clone. The rearrangement links TRBV29-1 to TRBJ2-3; D unclear. There are 10 residues in the CDR3. The germline V gene encodes CDR1 SQVTM and CDR2 ANQGSEA. Trimming removed 7 bases from V and 2 bases from J, with 4 bases in between. The CDR3 nucleotides read TGCAGCGCAAACACAGATACGCAGTATTTT. Translating it yields CSANTDTQYF.

This chain uses TRBV7-2 with TRBJ2-5; D uncertain. V was clipped by 1 base and J by 2 bases, with 11 bases between them. Germline-derived CDR1 and CDR2 are SGHTA and FQGNSA. The CDR3 sequence is 15 residues long. In DNA form, the CDR3 reads TGTGCCAGCAGCTTAGGTTATTCGAGGCAAGAGACCCAGTACTTC. This codes for CASSLGYSRQETQYF.

This sequence joins TRBV6-1 and TRBJ2-7; 9 bases fit TRBD2. CDR3 length: 17 amino acids. After removal of 8 bases from V and 5 bases from J, the junction contained 19 bases not matched to a gene. Germline CDR1 reads MNHNS; CDR2 reads SASEGT. In nucleotides, the CDR3 is TGTGCCAGCGGTGCAGGGAGGCTAGCGGGAATGCCAAACGAGCAGTACTTC. Translation gives CASGAGRLAGMPNEQYF.

The rearrangement joins TRBV29-1 to TRBJ2-2; D gene uncertain. Germline loops: CDR1 SQVTM, CDR2 ANQGSEA. This CDR3 spans 15 amino acids. The V and J ends lost 4 bases and 2 bases respectively, with 14 bases between them. CDR3 region: CSVVISETNTGELFF. The DNA of the CDR3 is TGCAGCGTTGTGATCTCGGAGACCAACACCGGGGAGCTGTTTTTT.

The gene calls are TRBV4-2 and TRBJ2-5; 9 bases are shared with TRBD1. The end of the DNA aligns better with TRBJ2-7, so the J call may be wrong. CDR3 length equals 15 residues. Germline assignment: CDR1 LGHNA and CDR2 YNFKEQ. The CDR3 is CASSQEDRGTDEQYF. As DNA, the CDR3 is TGTGCCAGCAGCCAGGAAGACAGGGGGACCGACGAGCAGTACTTC.